This T cell receptor (beta chain) was retrieved from a study of blood T cells in healthy people across ages. Primers used in a second PCR of about 6 to 11 cycles were a sample-barcoded 5' primer and a J-beta primer mix. TCRdb independently ran MiXCR on the 5' RACE reads; one entry per CDR3 protein. The top ten clones hold approximately 23% of a sample with some 550,000 distinct CDR3 sequences, around half of them seen once. Russia was home to the donors, healthy Caucasian individuals aged about 6 to 90. Details on this clonotype: Its specificity is not known.

General study points: Measured against age, TCR beta diversity per million T cells decreased in a roughly linear manner. The long-lived group displayed more naive CD4+ cells, plus higher diversity, than the aged donors did.

The CDR3 has 15 amino acids. The germline CDR1 and CDR2 sequences are DFQATT and SNEGSKA (reference sequence). V shed 0 bases and J shed 6 bases, with 16 bases lying between them. The sequenced sample consisted of blood. This receptor was taken from a man aged 80 or over in good health. The chain links TRBV20-1 to TRBJ2-3, with a tentative D call TRBD2 (6 bases). In DNA, the CDR3 is TGCAGTGCTAGAGATCTGGAGGGGTTCGTCGATACGCAGTATTTT. Amino acid sequence: CSARDLEGFVDTQYF.